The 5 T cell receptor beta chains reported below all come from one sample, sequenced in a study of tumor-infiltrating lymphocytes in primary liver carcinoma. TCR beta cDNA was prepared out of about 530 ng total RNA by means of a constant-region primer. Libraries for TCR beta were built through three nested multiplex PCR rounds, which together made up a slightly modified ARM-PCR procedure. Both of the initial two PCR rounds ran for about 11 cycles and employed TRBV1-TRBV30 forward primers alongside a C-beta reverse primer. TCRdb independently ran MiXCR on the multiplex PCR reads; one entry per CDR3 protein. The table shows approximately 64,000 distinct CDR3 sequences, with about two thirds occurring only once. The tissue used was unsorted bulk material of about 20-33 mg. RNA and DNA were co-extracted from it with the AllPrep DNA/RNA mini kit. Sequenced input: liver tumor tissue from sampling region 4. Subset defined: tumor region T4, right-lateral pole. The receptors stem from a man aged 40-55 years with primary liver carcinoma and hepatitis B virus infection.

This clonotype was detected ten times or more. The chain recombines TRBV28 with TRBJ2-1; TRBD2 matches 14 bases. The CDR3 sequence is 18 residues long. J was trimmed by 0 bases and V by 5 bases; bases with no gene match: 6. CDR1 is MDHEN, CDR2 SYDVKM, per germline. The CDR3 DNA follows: TGTGCCAGCAGTGGGACTAGCGGGAGTGAGATCTCCTACAATGAGCAGTTCTTC. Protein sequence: CASSGTSGSEISYNEQFF.

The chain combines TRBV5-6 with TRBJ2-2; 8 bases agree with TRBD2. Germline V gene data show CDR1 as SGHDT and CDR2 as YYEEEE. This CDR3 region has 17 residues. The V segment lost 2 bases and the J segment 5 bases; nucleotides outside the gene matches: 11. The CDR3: CASSLWGLVRITGELFF. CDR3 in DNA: TGTGCCAGCAGCTTATGGGGACTAGTGCGGATAACCGGGGAGCTGTTTTTT.

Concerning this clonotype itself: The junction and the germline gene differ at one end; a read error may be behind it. CDR3 loop: CASSPSEGGETQYF. In nucleotides, the CDR3 is TGTGCCAGCAGCCCTTCGGAGGGCGGTGAGACTCAATACTTC. The J gene is TRBJ2-5, the V gene TRBV4-1; D possibly corresponds to TRBD2 (6 bases). The CDR3 is 14 amino acids. CDR1 MGHRA and CDR2 YSYEKL come from the germline V gene.

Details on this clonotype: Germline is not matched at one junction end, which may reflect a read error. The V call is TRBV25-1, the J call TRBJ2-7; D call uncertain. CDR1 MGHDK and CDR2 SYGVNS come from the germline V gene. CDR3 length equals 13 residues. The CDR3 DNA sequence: TGTGCCGGCAGCACTATCGAGGCGGACGAGCAGTACTTC. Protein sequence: CAGSTIEADEQYF.

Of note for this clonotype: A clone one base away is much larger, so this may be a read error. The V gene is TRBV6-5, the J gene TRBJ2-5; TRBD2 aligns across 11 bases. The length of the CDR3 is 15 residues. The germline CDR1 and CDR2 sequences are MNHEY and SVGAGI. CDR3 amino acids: CASSYSTSGGQTQCF. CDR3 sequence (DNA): TGTGCCAGCAGTTACTCCACTAGCGGGGGTCAGACCCAGTGCTTC.